This TCR beta chain was identified during a study of T cells in tuberculosis. General observations from the study: GEM motif frequencies gave around 70% accuracy; the GMM repertoire gave 80% to 90%.

Method: immunoSEQ multiplex PCR; TCRdb's copy keeps in-frame clones and lacks some. The repertoire holds about 30,000 clones, with nearly 97% as singletons. Germline values: CDR1 SGHAT, CDR2 FQNNGV. Trimming removed 3 bases at V and 4 bases at J, with 19 bases between. The length of the CDR3 is 16 residues. Tuberculin skin test and IGRA determined adolescents' latent tuberculosis status at entry. On average roughly 90,000 T cells per donor were immunosequenced. Concerning this clone itself: Its antigen is unidentified.

This chain joins TRBV11-2 and TRBJ2-7, with D possibly TRBD1 on 6 matching bases. Sequencing was performed on PBMCs. The TCR originated in a donor aged 10-29 years with latent tuberculosis or without tuberculosis infection. CDR3 nucleotide sequence: TGTGCCAGCAGCTTCCCGGGCAGGGGCGCCAATTACGAGCAGTACTTC. Translated: CASSFPGRGANYEQYF. Drawing the rest from reference TRBV11-2 and TRBJ2-7, the complete variable domain is EAGVAQSPRYKIIEKRQSVAFWCNPISGHATLYWYQQILGQGPKLLIQFQNNGVVDDSQLPKDRFSAERLKGVDSTLKIQPAKLEDSAVYLCASSFPGRGANYEQYFGPGTRLTVT.